This entry features one T cell receptor (beta chain) sequence. Its antigen is currently unknown. The time point here: new active TB diagnosis, blood taken before or within 7 days of starting treatment. With 0 bases removed from V and 1 base from J, the gap between germline ends came to 6 bases. The CDR3 is 14 amino acids. The germline V gene has CDR1 SGHRS and CDR2 YFSETQ. The sample originates from a study of T cells in tuberculosis. Study-wide results and caveats: Using the GMM-specific repertoire gave about 85% accuracy versus roughly 70% with motifs.

Data came from immunoSEQ multiplex PCR; TCRdb stores just in-frame clones and leaves some out. Of about 22,000 clones listed, roughly 84% were seen once; the top ten hold about 16%. The sample consisted of PBMCs, taken at tuberculosis diagnosis. The clonotype originates from an adult with tuberculosis. This chain links TRBV5-1 with TRBJ2-3, with a tentative D call TRBD2 (6 bases). CDR3 loop: CASSLGEGTDTQYF. CDR3 nucleotides: TGCGCCAGCAGCTTGGGGGAGGGCACAGATACGCAGTATTTT.